This T cell receptor (beta chain) originates from a study of early T cells in non-severe SARS-CoV-2 infection. The overall study: Sequenced bulk RNA came from whole blood that was unsorted, and chains were unpaired.

cDNA molecules, individually, were tagged with unique molecular identifiers. MiXCR, run by TCRdb on the 5' RACE reads, gives a single entry per CDR3 protein. The profile covers about 32,000 distinct CDR3 sequences, with 5% to 5.5% appearing a single time and 3.5% taken by the ten largest. V lost 0 bases, J lost 4 bases, and 5 bases lay in between. Per germline, CDR1 SGHRS and CDR2 YFSETQ. The CDR3 has 12 amino acids. A note on this clonotype: Its antigen is undetermined.

Whole-study findings and limits: The matching step, a VDJdb search, favored anti-spike CD8 responses and missed private and CD4 specificities.

Sequencing was done on a sample of whole blood. The sequence derives from an adult who was a healthcare worker with PCR-confirmed SARS-CoV-2 infection or an uninfected control (not recorded which). J is TRBJ2-7 and V is TRBV5-1; a weak D match, TRBD1 (5 bases). CDR3 DNA: TGCGCCAGCAGCTTGGGACAGTACGAGCAGTACTTC. Translating it yields CASSLGQYEQYF.